Here is one TCR beta chain with its context. What it binds is unknown. TCRdb's copy holds only in-frame clones and misses some; the assay was immunoSEQ multiplex PCR. Of about 67,000 clones listed, more than 85% are singletons. This sample stems from a study of OX40 agonist ivuxolimab in advanced cancers. Study overall: The dose-escalation cohort had hepatocellular carcinoma, melanoma, renal cell or head and neck cancer.

Blood draws occurred at baseline, cycle 4 day 1, and cycle 7 day 1. Regarding the study as a whole: Expanded clones tended on average to be more numerous among CD8+ T cells than CD4+. The investigators did not determine what antigen specificity the expanded peripheral T cells had.

Germline CDR1 and CDR2: MNHNS and SASEGT. With V trimmed by 2 bases and J by 5 bases, 8 bases remained unmatched. This CDR3 contains 16 residues. This chain uses TRBV6-1 with TRBJ2-5, with 10 bases fitting TRBD1. The clonotype comes from an adult with an advanced solid tumor such as melanoma, head and neck, liver or kidney cancer. Sample: CD4+ or CD8+ T cells sorted from blood, taken in a trial of the OX40 agonist ivuxolimab. For the CDR3, the DNA is TGTGCCAGCAGTGAAACCCAGGGACAGGGGACGGAGACCCAGTACTTC. It specifies CASSETQGQGTETQYF.